What follows are 12 T cell receptor beta chains derived from one specimen sequenced in a study of early T cells in non-severe SARS-CoV-2 infection. TCRdb recomputed calls from the 5' RACE reads with MiXCR, one row per CDR3 protein. The sample yields about 80,000 distinct CDR3 sequences, 9% to 15% seen once. The specimen comprised whole blood, sampled at baseline. Source of these receptors: an adult who was a healthcare worker with PCR-confirmed SARS-CoV-2 infection or an uninfected control (not recorded which). The donor label of this sample is uncertain.

In this sample, this clonotype turned up many times. The chain links TRBV29-1 to TRBJ2-7, with D uncertain. This CDR3 has 15 amino acids. Trimming removed 2 bases from V and 1 base from J, with 15 bases in between. CDR1 is SQVTM and CDR2 is ANQGSEA in the germline V gene. The CDR3 reads CSVEIRHLNSYEQYF. The CDR3 region has the DNA TGCAGCGTTGAAATACGACACCTTAATTCCTACGAGCAGTACTTC.

The rearrangement joins TRBV11-3 to TRBJ2-3; no firm D call. The CDR3 is 14 amino acids. Germline V gene lookup returns CDR1 SGHNT and CDR2 YENEEA. V lost 5 bases and J lost 4, with 13 bases in between. CDR3 residues: CASSRNLLPDTQYF. The CDR3 nucleotides are TGTGCCAGCAGCCGAAACCTTCTGCCAGATACGCAGTATTTT.

The rearrangement links TRBV29-1 to TRBJ2-2; 7 positions agree with TRBD1. Trimming removed 8 bases from V and 3 bases from J; junction bases left unmatched: 3. Germline values: CDR1 SQVTM, CDR2 ANQGSEA. This CDR3 is 12 amino acids long. The CDR3 nucleotides read TGCAGCATCACAGGGGACACCGGGGAGCTGTTTTTT. It codes for CSITGDTGELFF.

CDR3 sequence: CSVPGLAEETQYF. The CDR3 nucleotides are TGCAGTGTTCCGGGACTAGCGGAAGAGACCCAGTACTTC. The chain couples TRBV20-1 to TRBJ2-5; 11 bases are shared with TRBD2. Germline V gene data show CDR1 as DFQATT and CDR2 as SNEGSKA (reference sequence). The V and J ends lost 7 bases and 3 bases, in that order; junction bases with no gene match: 4. The CDR3 consists of 13 residues.

This clonotype appeared many times. The chain uses TRBV5-1 and TRBJ2-5; D not resolved. CDR1 and CDR2 (germline): SGHRS, YFSETQ. This CDR3 is built from 15 residues. V was cut by 2 bases and J by 2 bases, with 13 bases left in between. CDR3 nucleotide sequence: TGCGCCAGCAGCTTTTCCGATGCCGAACAAGAGACCCAGTACTTC. Encoded protein: CASSFSDAEQETQYF.

The genes are TRBV7-2 and TRBJ2-3; D is perhaps TRBD1 (6 bases). CDR1 and CDR2 from the germline V gene are SGHTA and FQGNSA. Trimming shortened V by 5 bases and J by 5 bases, and 14 bases separated the two germline ends. CDR3 length equals 14 residues. This chain's CDR3 is CASSPPGALDTQYF. The CDR3 region has the DNA TGTGCCAGCAGCCCGCCAGGGGCCTTAGATACGCAGTATTTT. Variable domain in full (rest from reference TRBV7-2 and TRBJ2-3): GAGVSQSPSNKVTEKGKDVELRCDPISGHTALYWYRQSLGQGLEFLIYFQGNSAPDKSGLPSDRFSAERTGGSVSTLTIQRTQQEDSAVYLCASSPPGALDTQYFGPGTRLTVL.

The chain employs TRBV30 and TRBJ1-3, with D maybe TRBD1 (5 bases). The CDR3 runs to 14 residues. Per germline, CDR1 GTSNPN and CDR2 SVGIG (reference sequence). Trimming left V 1 base short and J 0 bases short, with 7 bases between. CDR3 bases: TGTGCCTGGAGTGGACAGATCTCTGGAAACACCATATATTTT. Its translation is CAWSGQISGNTIYF.

The table lists this clonotype with many counts. This chain uses TRBV21-1 with TRBJ2-1; the table's D call of TRBD2 was not tested on the DNA. TRBV21-1 is reported as a pseudogene. The CDR3 is 15 residues long. The CDR3 here is CASSKIVGGVHEQFF. The DNA of the CDR3 is TGTGCCAGCAGCAAAATAGTGGGAGGTGTCCATGAGCAGTTCTTC.

This clonotype has ten or more counts. The chain joins TRBV6-5 to TRBJ2-7; the D gene is possibly TRBD1 (6 bases). Germline CDR1 reads MNHEY; CDR2 reads SVGAGI. The CDR3 consists of 15 residues. Trimming removed 0 bases at V and 3 bases at J, with 12 bases between. The CDR3 reads CASSYSYRGIYEQYF. The CDR3 nucleotides read TGTGCCAGCAGTTACTCGTATAGGGGGATCTACGAGCAGTACTTC.

CDR3 residues: CASSNSGTPGAFF. DNA for the CDR3: TGTGCCAGCAGCAACAGCGGGACCCCAGGGGCTTTCTTT. J is TRBJ1-1 and V is TRBV11-2, with a tentative D call TRBD1 (5 bases). V was shortened by 5 bases and J by 11 bases, with 18 bases between the two germline ends. The CDR3 is made up of 13 amino acids. Looked up from germline, CDR1 is SGHAT and CDR2 is FQNNGV.

This clonotype came up a few times. The V call is TRBV7-2, the J call TRBJ2-7; D unresolved. There are 14 residues in the CDR3. Germline V lookup: CDR1 SGHTA, CDR2 FQGNSA. Trimming shortened V by 1 base and J by 0 bases, and 7 bases separated the two germline ends. CDR3 nucleotides: TGTGCCAGCAGCTTAGAGGTGAGCTCCTACGAGCAGTACTTC. Translating gives CASSLEVSSYEQYF.

This clonotype has only a few counts. The rearrangement joins TRBV12-3 or TRBV12-4 to TRBJ1-4; TRBD1 matches at 7 bases. This CDR3 has 14 residues. The V segment lost 5 bases and the J segment 5 bases; nucleotides outside the gene matches: 5. The CDR3, as DNA: TGTGCCAGCAGTCACAGGGGCCCCAATGAAAAACTGTTTTTT. Translating it yields CASSHRGPNEKLFF.